This T cell receptor (beta chain) was recovered during a study of T cell changes during pregnancy in multiple sclerosis. Method: immunoSEQ multiplex PCR; TCRdb's copy keeps in-frame clones and lacks some. Of roughly 40,000 clones in the sample, about 89% were seen once. V dropped 7 bases and J dropped 4; count of bases not matched to a gene: 9. The germline gives CDR1 SNHLY, CDR2 FYNNEI. The CDR3 is 15 residues long. V and J are TRBV2 and TRBJ2-7; 11 nucleotides align to TRBD2. Specimen: CD4+ T cells from peripheral blood mononuclear cells, collected in the first trimester of pregnancy. This TCR was recovered from a female donor with multiple sclerosis, enrolled in a pregnancy study. The CDR3 DNA reads as TGTGCCAGCAAATTTAGCGGGGGGGAGGTTTACGAGCAGTACTTC. Translating gives CASKFSGGEVYEQYF.